Listed below are T cell receptor beta chains from one sample, sequenced in a study of human T cells and chemical hapten exposure. Using its own MiXCR run on the RACE reads, TCRdb lists one record per CDR3 protein. Here the sample spans more than 85,000 distinct CDR3 sequences, under 40% being singletons. The sequencing used whole blood, collected in connection with sensitization to the hapten diphenylcyclopropenone (DPC). These receptor sequences come from a man in his forties or fifties with alopecia areata. Some clones in this sample may be carry-over from other donors' samples. Each CDR3 is given with its conserved first and last residue. A D gene is named only where the DNA matches it firmly. Size is omitted from some rows. Given values are once, few, many or a class for expanded clones.

>TRBV27|few|.|TRBJ2-7
CASSYSGSYEQYF
TGTGCCAGCAGTTACAGCGGGTCTTACGAGCAGTACTTC
>TRBV6-5|.|.|TRBJ2-3
CASTPYTESSTDTQYF
TGTGCCAGCACCCCTTACACCGAGTCCAGCACAGATACGCAGTATTTT
>TRBV28|.|.|TRBJ2-7
CASSLLTGTYEQYF
TGTGCCAGCAGTTTATTGACCGGGACCTACGAGCAGTACTTC
>TRBV13|few|TRBD1|TRBJ2-7
CASSPTGDTYEQYF
TGTGCCAGCAGCCCGACAGGGGATACCTACGAGCAGTACTTC
>TRBV7-8|.|TRBD2|TRBJ2-1
CASSSGTSGSDEQFF
TGTGCCAGCAGCTCAGGGACTAGCGGGAGCGATGAGCAGTTCTTC
>TRBV4-2|few|.|TRBJ2-6
CASSHPGASGANVLTF
TGTGCCAGCAGCCATCCCGGGGCTTCTGGGGCCAACGTCCTGACTTTC
>TRBV6-5|.|.|TRBJ2-5
CASSYEGGNRGETQYF
TGTGCCAGCAGTTACGAGGGAGGCAATCGGGGAGAGACCCAGTACTTC
>TRBV7-9|.|TRBD1|TRBJ1-2
CASSSLTGLSYGYTF
TGTGCCAGCAGCTCCCTGACAGGGCTAAGCTATGGCTACACCTTC
>TRBV7-9|.|.|TRBJ2-1
CASSLARVASTFF
TGTGCCAGCAGCTTAGCCAGGGTCGCAAGCACGTTCTTC
>TRBV20-1|.|TRBD1|TRBJ1-2
CSARDSRTGGYGYTF
TGCAGTGCTAGAGATTCCAGGACAGGGGGATATGGCTACACCTTC
>TRBV5-1|few|.|TRBJ2-1
CASSPQVVNEQFF
TGCGCCAGCAGCCCCCAGGTGGTGAATGAGCAGTTCTTC
>TRBV20-1|few|.|TRBJ2-1
CSARQSLRVTTYNEQFF
TGCAGTGCTAGACAGAGTCTCCGGGTCACAACCTACAATGAGCAGTTCTTC
>TRBV5-1|.|TRBD2|TRBJ2-1
CASSLGTSGLTTDEQFF
TGCGCCAGCAGTCTGGGGACTAGCGGTCTAACAACGGATGAGCAGTTCTTC
>TRBV30|few|.|TRBJ2-7
CAWSPGFSYEQYF
TGTGCCTGGAGTCCAGGATTCTCCTACGAGCAGTACTTC
>TRBV30|.|TRBD2|TRBJ2-7
CAWSAGTSGKARSF
TGTGCCTGGAGTGCCGGGACTAGCGGGAAAGCTAGATCGTTC
>TRBV3-1|few|.|TRBJ1-1
CASSQLEGAEAFF
TGTGCCAGCAGCCAGCTCGAGGGAGCTGAAGCTTTCTTT
>TRBV20-1|.|TRBD2|TRBJ2-5
CSASGGGQETQYF
TGCAGTGCTAGCGGGGGGGGTCAAGAGACCCAGTACTTC
>TRBV12-3/TRBV12-4|few|TRBD1|TRBJ2-5
CASNDRGQETQYF
TGTGCCAGCAACGACAGGGGCCAAGAGACCCAGTACTTC
>TRBV7-3|few|.|TRBJ2-1
CASSLSGPAGSNNEQFF
TGTGCCAGCAGCCTAAGCGGGCCGGCAGGATCCAACAATGAGCAGTTCTTC
>TRBV5-1|.|.|TRBJ1-4
CASSPSYVGEREKLFF
TGCGCCAGCAGCCCGTCATATGTCGGGGAACGCGAAAAACTGTTTTTT
>TRBV20-1|.|TRBD2|TRBJ2-1
CSATSGSYNEQFF
TGCAGTGCTACTAGCGGGAGTTACAATGAGCAGTTCTTC
>TRBV9|few|TRBD2|TRBJ2-3
CASSVGGTSGTDTQYF
TGTGCCAGCAGCGTAGGAGGGACTAGCGGCACAGATACGCAGTATTTT
>TRBV6-2/TRBV6-3|.|.|TRBJ1-5
CASSTQGLGNQPQHF
TGTGCCAGCAGTACACAGGGATTGGGCAATCAGCCCCAGCATTTT
>TRBV29-1|.|.|TRBJ2-1
CSVEVDEQFF
TGCAGCGTTGAGGTAGATGAGCAGTTCTTC
>TRBV28|.|TRBD2|TRBJ2-7
CASSPSGGSYEQYF
TGTGCCAGCAGTCCTAGCGGGGGGTCCTACGAGCAGTACTTC
>TRBV7-9|few|TRBD2|TRBJ2-3
CASSLGLAGLSTDTQYF
TGTGCCAGCAGCTTGGGACTAGCGGGGCTTAGCACAGATACGCAGTATTTT
>TRBV20-1|.|TRBD2|TRBJ2-1
CSARDGRAGNEQFF
TGCAGTGCTAGAGACGGGAGGGCCGGTAATGAGCAGTTCTTC
>TRBV28|.|TRBD2|TRBJ2-1
CASGTSGGNEQFF
TGTGCCAGCGGGACTAGCGGGGGCAATGAGCAGTTCTTC
>TRBV2|few|TRBD1|TRBJ2-6
CASSPDRGFSGANVLTF
TGTGCCAGCAGTCCGGACAGGGGATTCTCTGGGGCCAACGTCCTGACTTTC
>TRBV6-2/TRBV6-3|.|.|TRBJ2-2
CASGTGSTGELFF
TGTGCCAGCGGAACAGGGTCCACCGGGGAGCTGTTTTTT
>TRBV20-1|.|TRBD1|TRBJ1-4
CSARLFGTGGDSTNEKLFF
TGCAGTGCTAGACTGTTTGGGACAGGGGGCGATTCGACTAATGAAAAACTGTTTTTT
>TRBV2|.|.|TRBJ1-1
CASSEAWQNTEAFF
TGTGCCAGCAGTGAAGCGTGGCAGAACACTGAAGCTTTCTTT
>TRBV27|.|TRBD2|TRBJ2-4
CASSRRGAGIPQVAKNIQYF
TGTGCCAGCAGCAGAAGAGGAGCGGGGATTCCCCAAGTAGCCAAAAACATTCAGTACTTC
>TRBV28|.|.|TRBJ1-4
CASSSPGGANEKLFF
TGTGCCAGCAGTTCACCTGGGGGAGCTAATGAAAAACTGTTTTTT
>TRBV5-6|.|.|TRBJ2-7
CASRKERYEQYF
TGTGCCAGCAGAAAAGAACGATACGAGCAGTACTTC
>TRBV7-8|.|TRBD1|TRBJ1-4
CASKGTGNEKLFF
TGTGCCAGCAAGGGGACAGGGAATGAAAAACTGTTTTTT
>TRBV4-3|few|.|TRBJ2-1
CASSQGTTNEQFF
TGCGCCAGCAGCCAAGGGACTACCAATGAGCAGTTCTTC
>TRBV10-3|.|TRBD2|TRBJ2-3
CAISPGTSGTDTQYF
TGTGCCATCAGCCCCGGGACTAGCGGCACAGATACGCAGTATTTT